Listed below are T cell receptor beta chains from one sample, sequenced in a study of shared clonotypes between healthy human individuals. The table came from immunoSEQ multiplex PCR; TCRdb's copy has only in-frame clones and leaves some out. The table includes 1,500,000 or so clones, over 95% detected once. The sample comprised naive CD4+ T cells sorted from blood. The receptors were gathered from a man aged 25-45 years in good health. Both conserved end residues are trimmed from each CDR3.

>TRBJ1-1|TRBV10-3
AISEPLNTEAF
>TRBJ2-2|TRBV5-1
ASSETSGSITGELF
>TRBJ2-7|TRBV18
ASSPGDYEQY
>TRBJ2-1|TRBV9
ASSVGAAALDEQF
>TRBJ2-1|TRBV7-6
ASSQPAQGDNEQF
>TRBJ1-1|TRBV19
ASNPRGRTSEAF
>TRBJ2-7|TRBV5-1
ASSLAGSSYEQY
>TRBJ2-3|TRBV5-1
ASSLPRASADTQY
>TRBJ2-1|TRBV5-1
ASKGGQGPLGNEQF
>TRBJ1-4|TRBV7-2
ASRFLGGEKLF
>TRBJ2-7|TRBV9
ASSKQGAYEQY
>TRBJ1-5|TRBV28
ASRNPGDSSNQPQH
>TRBJ1-1|TRBV6-1
ASREAVNTEAF
>TRBJ1-1|TRBV27
ASSFRPRETEAF
>TRBJ2-7|TRBV6-5
ASRGVGSSYEQY
>TRBJ1-4|TRBV4-1
ASSQMGGRKLF
>TRBJ2-7|TRBV4-1
ASSQDREGEQY
>TRBJ2-6|TRBV11-2
ASSLSGQGVFWGANVLT
>TRBJ1-1|TRBV19
ASSMTGQNTEAF
>TRBJ2-5|TRBV7-7
ATGTQETQY
>TRBJ1-1|TRBV18
ASSPPAQVNTEAF
>TRBJ2-2|TRBV5-4
ASSSRRDTGELF
>TRBJ2-7|TRBV11-1
ASSLTGTGITEQY
>TRBJ2-1|TRBV4-1
ASTSPTGTAGVNEQF
>TRBJ2-1|TRBV11-2
ASSASGQGVFDEQF
>TRBJ2-7|TRBV27
ASSSSGSVEQY
>TRBJ2-5|TRBV7-2
ASSPGRLGKTQY
>TRBJ1-1|TRBV19
ASSRDRNTEAF
>TRBJ1-4|TRBV18
ASSPPSDEKLF
>TRBJ2-1|TRBV10-1
ASSPRAQLAYHEQF
>TRBJ1-4|TRBV19
ASSILGNEKLF
>TRBJ1-1|TRBV28
ASTLGQGGTEAF
>TRBJ1-5|TRBV27
ASSRSNQPQH
>TRBJ2-5|TRBV5-5
ASSLVASGGREAETQY
>TRBJ1-5|TRBV19
ASSRGGQGLLQPQH
>TRBJ1-5|TRBV28
ASSPRQGGMGQPQH
>TRBJ2-1|TRBV15
ATSRDRTSGSSYNEQF